This T cell receptor beta chain was captured by sequencing in a study of blood T cells in healthy people across ages. Study-level results: Unsorted PBMCs prevented conclusive naive versus antigen-experienced comparison. Observed TCR beta diversity per million T cells went down as age went up. This fall followed a roughly linear course with age.

From germline, CDR1 is SGHTA and CDR2 FQGNSA. The CDR3 covers 15 residues. It was with a sample-barcoded 5' primer and a J-beta primer mix that a second PCR of roughly 7 to 12 cycles was run. One entry per CDR3 protein results from TCRdb running MiXCR on the 5' RACE reads. The sample has 450,000 to 700,000 distinct CDR3 sequences; approximately 30% are singletons. As for this clonotype: The antigen is unknown.

Specimen: blood. This clonotype was sampled from a woman between 70 and 85 years old in good health. The chain joins TRBV7-2 to TRBJ2-5, with TRBD2 matching 9 bases. The J call may not be correct, given that the DNA end is closer to TRBJ2-1. CDR3 amino acids: CASSSQRGATNEQFF. The CDR3 DNA follows: TGTGCCAGCAGCTCCCAGCGGGGGGCCACTAATGAGCAGTTCTTC.